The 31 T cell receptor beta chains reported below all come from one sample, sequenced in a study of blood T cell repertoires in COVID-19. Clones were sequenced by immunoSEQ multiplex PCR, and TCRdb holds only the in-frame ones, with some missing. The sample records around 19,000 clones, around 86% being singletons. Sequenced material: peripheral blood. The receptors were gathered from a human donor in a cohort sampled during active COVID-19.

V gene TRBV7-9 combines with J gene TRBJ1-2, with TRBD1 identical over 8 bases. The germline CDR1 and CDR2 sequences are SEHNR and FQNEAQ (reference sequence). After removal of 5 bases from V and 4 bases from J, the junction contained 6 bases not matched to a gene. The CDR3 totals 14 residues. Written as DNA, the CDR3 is TGTGCCAGCAGCCCTGGACAGGGTGGCTATGGCTACACCTTC. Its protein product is CASSPGQGGYGYTF.

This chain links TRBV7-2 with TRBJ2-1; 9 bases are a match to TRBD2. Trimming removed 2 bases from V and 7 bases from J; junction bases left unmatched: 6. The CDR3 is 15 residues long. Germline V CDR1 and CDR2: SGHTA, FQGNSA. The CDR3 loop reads CASSLLGGRVNEQFF. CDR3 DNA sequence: TGTGCCAGCAGCTTACTTGGCGGGAGGGTTAATGAGCAGTTCTTC.

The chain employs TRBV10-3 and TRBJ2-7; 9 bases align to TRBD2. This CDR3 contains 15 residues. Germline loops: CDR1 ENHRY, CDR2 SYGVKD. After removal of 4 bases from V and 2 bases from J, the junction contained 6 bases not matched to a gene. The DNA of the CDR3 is TGTGCCATCAGTGTATCTAGCGGGGCCCCCTACGAGCAGTACTTC. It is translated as CAISVSSGAPYEQYF.

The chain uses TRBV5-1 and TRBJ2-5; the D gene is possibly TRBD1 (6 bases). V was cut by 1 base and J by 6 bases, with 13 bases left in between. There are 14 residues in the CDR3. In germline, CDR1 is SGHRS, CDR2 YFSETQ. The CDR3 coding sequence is TGCGCCAGCAGCTTGATGGTGGGGGCAAAGACCCAGTACTTC. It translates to CASSLMVGAKTQYF.

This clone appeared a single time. Written as DNA, the CDR3 is TGTGCCAGCAGTTACCGGGACAACTCCTACGAGCAGTACTTC. It specifies CASSYRDNSYEQYF. The V gene is TRBV6-5, the J gene TRBJ2-7; tentatively, D is TRBD1 (6 bases). V lost 2 bases, J lost 0 bases, and 8 bases lay in between. CDR3 length: 14 amino acids. Germline V lookup: CDR1 MNHEY, CDR2 SVGAGI.

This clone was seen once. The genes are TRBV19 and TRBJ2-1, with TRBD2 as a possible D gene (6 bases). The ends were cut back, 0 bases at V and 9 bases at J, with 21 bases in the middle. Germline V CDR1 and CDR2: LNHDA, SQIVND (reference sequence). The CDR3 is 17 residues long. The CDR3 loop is CASSIDRGSLYNGEQFF. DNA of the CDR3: TGTGCCAGTAGTATAGATCGGGGGTCCCTCTACAATGGTGAGCAGTTCTTC.

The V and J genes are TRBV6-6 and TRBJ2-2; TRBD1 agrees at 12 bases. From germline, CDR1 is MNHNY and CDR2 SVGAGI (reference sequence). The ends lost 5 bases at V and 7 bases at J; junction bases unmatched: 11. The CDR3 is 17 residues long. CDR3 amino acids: CASSQTSGTGGGGELFF. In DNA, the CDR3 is TGTGCCAGCAGTCAAACGTCCGGGACAGGGGGCGGCGGGGAGCTGTTTTTT.

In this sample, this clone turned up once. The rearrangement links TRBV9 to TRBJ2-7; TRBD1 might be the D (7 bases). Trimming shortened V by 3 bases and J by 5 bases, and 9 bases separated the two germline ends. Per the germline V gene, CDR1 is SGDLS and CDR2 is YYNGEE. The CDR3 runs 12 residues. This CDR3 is CASSGGTDEQYF. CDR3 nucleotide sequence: TGTGCCAGCAGCGGCGGGACAGACGAGCAGTACTTC.

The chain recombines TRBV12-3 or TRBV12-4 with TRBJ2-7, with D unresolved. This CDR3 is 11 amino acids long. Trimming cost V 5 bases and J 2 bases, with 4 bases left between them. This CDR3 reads CASSNTYEQYF. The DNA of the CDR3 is TGTGCCAGCAGTAACACCTACGAGCAGTACTTC.

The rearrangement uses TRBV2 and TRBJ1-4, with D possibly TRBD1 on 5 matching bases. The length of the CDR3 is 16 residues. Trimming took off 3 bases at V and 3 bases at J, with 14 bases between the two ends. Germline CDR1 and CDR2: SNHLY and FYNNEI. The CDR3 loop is CASSEDRGGANEKLFF. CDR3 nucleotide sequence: TGTGCCAGCAGTGAGGATAGGGGAGGCGCTAATGAAAAACTGTTTTTT. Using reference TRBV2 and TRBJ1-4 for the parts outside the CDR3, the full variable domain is EPEVTQTPSHQVTQMGQEVILRCVPISNHLYFYWYRQILGQKVEFLVSFYNNEISEKSEIFDDQFSVERPDGSNFTLKIRSTKLEDSAMYFCASSEDRGGANEKLFFGSGTQLSVL.

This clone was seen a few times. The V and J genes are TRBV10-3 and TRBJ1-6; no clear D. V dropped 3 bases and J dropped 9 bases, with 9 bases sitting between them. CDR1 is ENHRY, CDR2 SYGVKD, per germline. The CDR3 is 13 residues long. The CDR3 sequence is CAISETPGSPLHF. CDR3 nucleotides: TGTGCCATCAGTGAAACCCCCGGTTCACCCCTCCACTTT.

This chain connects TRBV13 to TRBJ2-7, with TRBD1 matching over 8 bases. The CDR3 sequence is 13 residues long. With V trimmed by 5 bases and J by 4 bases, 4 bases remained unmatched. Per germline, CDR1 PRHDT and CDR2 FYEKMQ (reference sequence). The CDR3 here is CASSDRDRYEQYF. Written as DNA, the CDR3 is TGTGCCAGCAGCGACCGGGACAGGTACGAGCAGTACTTC.

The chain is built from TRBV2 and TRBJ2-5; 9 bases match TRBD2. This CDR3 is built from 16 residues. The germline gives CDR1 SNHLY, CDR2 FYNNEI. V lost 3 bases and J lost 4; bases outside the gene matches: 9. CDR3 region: CASSEGLATGGETQYF. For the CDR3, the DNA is TGTGCCAGCAGTGAGGGACTAGCCACTGGTGGAGAGACCCAGTACTTC.

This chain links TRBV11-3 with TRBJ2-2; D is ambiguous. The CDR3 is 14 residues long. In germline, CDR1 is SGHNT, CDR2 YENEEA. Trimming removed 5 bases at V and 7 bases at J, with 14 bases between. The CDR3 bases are TGTGCCAGCAGCCCCTCGAGCGTTGGCGGGGAGCTGTTTTTT. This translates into CASSPSSVGGELFF.

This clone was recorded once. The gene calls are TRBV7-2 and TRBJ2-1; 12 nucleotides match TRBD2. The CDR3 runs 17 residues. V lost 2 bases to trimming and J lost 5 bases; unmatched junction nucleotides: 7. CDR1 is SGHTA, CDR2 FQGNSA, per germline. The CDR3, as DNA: TGTGCCAGCAGCTTACTTCCGACTAGCGGGGGCCACAATGAGCAGTTCTTC. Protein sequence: CASSLLPTSGGHNEQFF.

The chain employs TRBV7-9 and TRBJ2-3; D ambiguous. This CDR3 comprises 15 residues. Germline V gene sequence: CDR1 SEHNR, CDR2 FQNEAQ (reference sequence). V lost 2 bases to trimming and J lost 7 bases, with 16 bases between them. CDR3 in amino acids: CASSLFSSRRNTQYF. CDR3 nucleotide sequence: TGTGCCAGCAGCTTATTTTCTTCGCGGAGAAATACGCAGTATTTT.

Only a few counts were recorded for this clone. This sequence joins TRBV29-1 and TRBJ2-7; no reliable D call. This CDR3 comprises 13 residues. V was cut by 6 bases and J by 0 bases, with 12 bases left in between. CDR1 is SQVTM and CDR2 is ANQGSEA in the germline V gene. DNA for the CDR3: TGCAGCGTCCGACACTCCATCTCCTACGAGCAGTACTTC. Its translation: CSVRHSISYEQYF.

The DNA for the CDR3 is TGTGCCAGCAGCGGACAGGGCTCCTATAATTCACCCCTCCACTTT. As protein: CASSGQGSYNSPLHF. This chain joins TRBV28 and TRBJ1-6; TRBD1 agrees at 8 bases. The CDR3 covers 15 residues. Germline V CDR1 and CDR2: MDHEN, SYDVKM. Germline trimming cut 6 bases from V and 0 bases from J; bases unmatched to any gene: 1.

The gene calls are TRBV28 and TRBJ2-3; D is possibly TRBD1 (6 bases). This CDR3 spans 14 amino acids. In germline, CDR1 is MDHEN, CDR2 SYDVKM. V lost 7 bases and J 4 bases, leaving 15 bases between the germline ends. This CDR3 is CASIAQGLADTQYF. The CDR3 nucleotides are TGTGCCAGCATTGCACAGGGTTTGGCAGATACGCAGTATTTT.

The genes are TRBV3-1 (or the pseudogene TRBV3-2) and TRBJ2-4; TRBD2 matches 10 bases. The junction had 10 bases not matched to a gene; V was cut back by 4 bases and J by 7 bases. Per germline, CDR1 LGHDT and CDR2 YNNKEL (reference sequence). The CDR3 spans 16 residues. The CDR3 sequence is CASSPILAGVSNIQYF. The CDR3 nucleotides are TGTGCCAGCAGCCCGATTCTAGCGGGAGTTTCGAACATTCAGTACTTC.

The chain's CDR3 is CASSDPPPKRETYNEQFF. In DNA form, the CDR3 reads TGTGCCAGCAGTGACCCGCCACCTAAGCGGGAGACCTACAATGAGCAGTTCTTC. This rearrangement joins TRBV6-4 to TRBJ2-1; the match to TRBD2 covers 8 bases. The germline V gene has CDR1 MRHNA and CDR2 SNTAGT. The CDR3 spans 18 residues. V gave up 2 bases and J gave up 2 bases; unmatched junction bases: 11.

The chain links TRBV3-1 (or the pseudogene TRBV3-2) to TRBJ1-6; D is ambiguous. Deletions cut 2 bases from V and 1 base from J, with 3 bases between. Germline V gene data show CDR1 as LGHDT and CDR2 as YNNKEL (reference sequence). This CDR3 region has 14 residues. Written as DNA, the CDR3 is TGTGCCAGCAGCCAACTGTCCTATAATTCACCCCTCCACTTT. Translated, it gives CASSQLSYNSPLHF.

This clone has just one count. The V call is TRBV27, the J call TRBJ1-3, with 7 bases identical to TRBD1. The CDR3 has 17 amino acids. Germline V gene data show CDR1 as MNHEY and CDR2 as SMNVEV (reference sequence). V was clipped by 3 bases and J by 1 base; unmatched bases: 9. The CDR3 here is CASSFPETGRSGNTIYF. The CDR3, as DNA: TGTGCCAGCAGTTTTCCGGAGACAGGGAGGTCTGGAAACACCATATATTTT.

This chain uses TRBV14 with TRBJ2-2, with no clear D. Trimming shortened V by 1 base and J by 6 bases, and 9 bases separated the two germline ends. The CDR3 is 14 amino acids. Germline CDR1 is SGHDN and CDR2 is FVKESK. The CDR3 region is CASSQGDWAGELFF. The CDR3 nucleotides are TGTGCCAGCAGCCAAGGAGACTGGGCCGGGGAGCTGTTTTTT.

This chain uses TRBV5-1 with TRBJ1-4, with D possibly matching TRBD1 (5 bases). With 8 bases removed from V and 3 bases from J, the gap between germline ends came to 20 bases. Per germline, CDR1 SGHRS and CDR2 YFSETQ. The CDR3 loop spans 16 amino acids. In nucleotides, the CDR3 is TGCGCCAGTAAGCCGGAGGGGAGAGGGTCTAATGAAAAACTGTTTTTT. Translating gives CASKPEGRGSNEKLFF.

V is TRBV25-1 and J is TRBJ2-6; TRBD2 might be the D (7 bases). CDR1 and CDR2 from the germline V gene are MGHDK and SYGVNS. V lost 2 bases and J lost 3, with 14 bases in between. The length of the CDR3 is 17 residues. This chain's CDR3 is CASSEAWGGGGANVLTF. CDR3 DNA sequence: TGTGCCAGCAGTGAAGCTTGGGGGGGCGGTGGGGCCAACGTCCTGACTTTC.

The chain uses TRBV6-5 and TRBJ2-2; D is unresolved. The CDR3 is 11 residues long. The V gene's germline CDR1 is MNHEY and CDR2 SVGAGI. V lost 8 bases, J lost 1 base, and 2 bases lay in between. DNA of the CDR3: TGTGCCAGCCTGAACACCGGGGAGCTGTTTTTT. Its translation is CASLNTGELFF.

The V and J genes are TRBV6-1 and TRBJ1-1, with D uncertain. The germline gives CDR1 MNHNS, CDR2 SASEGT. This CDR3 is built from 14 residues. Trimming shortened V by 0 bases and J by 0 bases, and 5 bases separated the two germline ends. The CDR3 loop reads CASSEAVMNTEAFF. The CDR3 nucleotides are TGTGCCAGCAGTGAAGCTGTTATGAACACTGAAGCTTTCTTT.

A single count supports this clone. Written as DNA, the CDR3 is TGTGCCAGCAGTGCTACAGGGGACTATGGCTACACCTTC. Its protein product is CASSATGDYGYTF. This chain links TRBV12-3 or TRBV12-4 with TRBJ1-2; TRBD1 matches 7 bases. Losses at the gene ends were 5 bases for V and 3 bases for J; bases not matched to a gene: 3. There are 13 residues in the CDR3.

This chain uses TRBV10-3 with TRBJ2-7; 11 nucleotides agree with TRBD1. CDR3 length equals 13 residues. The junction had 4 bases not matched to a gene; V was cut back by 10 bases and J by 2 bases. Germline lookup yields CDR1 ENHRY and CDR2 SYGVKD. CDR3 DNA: TGTGCCACCGGGACAGGGGGGCCCTACGAGCAGTACTTC. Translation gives CATGTGGPYEQYF.

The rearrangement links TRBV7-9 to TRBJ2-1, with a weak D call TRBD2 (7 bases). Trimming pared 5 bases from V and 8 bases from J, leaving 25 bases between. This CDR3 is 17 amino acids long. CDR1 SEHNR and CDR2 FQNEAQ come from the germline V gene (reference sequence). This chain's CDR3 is CASSPWPPGGPGDEQFF. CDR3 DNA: TGTGCCAGCAGCCCGTGGCCCCCCGGGGGGCCCGGCGATGAGCAGTTCTTC.